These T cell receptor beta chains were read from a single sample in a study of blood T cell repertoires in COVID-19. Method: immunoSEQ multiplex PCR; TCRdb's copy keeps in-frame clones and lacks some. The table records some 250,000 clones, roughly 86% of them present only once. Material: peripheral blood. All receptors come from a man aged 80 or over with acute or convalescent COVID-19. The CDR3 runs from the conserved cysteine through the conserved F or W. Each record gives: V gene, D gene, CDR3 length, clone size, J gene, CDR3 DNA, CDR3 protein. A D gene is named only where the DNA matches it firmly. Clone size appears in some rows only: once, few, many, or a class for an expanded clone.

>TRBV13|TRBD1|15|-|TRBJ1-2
TGTGCCAGCAGCCCGGGGACAGGCCCAAACTATGGCTACACCTTC
CASSPGTGPNYGYTF
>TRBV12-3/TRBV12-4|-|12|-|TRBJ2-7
TGTGCCAGCAGGTCTCTCTCCTACGAGCAGTACTTC
CASRSLSYEQYF
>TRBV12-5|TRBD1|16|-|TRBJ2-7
TGTGCTAGTGGTTTGGTTAGGGGGACAGCCCCAAGAGAGCAGTACTTC
CASGLVRGTAPREQYF
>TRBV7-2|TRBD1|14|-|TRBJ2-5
TGTGCCAGCAGCTCGACACAGGGGGTTGGAACCCAGTACTTC
CASSSTQGVGTQYF
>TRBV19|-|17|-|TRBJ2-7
TGTGCCAGTAGTATCACCCCCCCCTTGACAGGCCCCTACGAGCAGTACTTC
CASSITPPLTGPYEQYF
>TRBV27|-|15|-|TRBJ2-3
TGTGCCAGCAGTTTCGGGCAGGGGGGAACAGATACGCAGTATTTT
CASSFGQGGTDTQYF
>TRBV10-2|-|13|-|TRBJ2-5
TGCGCCACCGTCCGGGACACCCAAGAGACCCAGTACTTC
CATVRDTQETQYF
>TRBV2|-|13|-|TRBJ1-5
TGTGCCAGCAGGCCAGATAGCAATCAGCCCCAGCATTTT
CASRPDSNQPQHF
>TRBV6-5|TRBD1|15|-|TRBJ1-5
TGTGCCAGCAGCCGTAACAGGGGGTTACTGCAGCCCCAGCATTTT
CASSRNRGLLQPQHF
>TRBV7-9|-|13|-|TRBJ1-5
TGTGCCAGCAGCTTGGGGGGGGATCAGCCCCAGCATTTT
CASSLGGDQPQHF
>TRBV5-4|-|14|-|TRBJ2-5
TGTGCCAGCAGCTTGGATTCCGGCCAAGAGACCCAGTACTTC
CASSLDSGQETQYF
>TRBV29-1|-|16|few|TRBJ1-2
TGCAGCGTTGAAGTCCCACCACCCAGGGAGGACTATGGCTACACCTTC
CSVEVPPPREDYGYTF
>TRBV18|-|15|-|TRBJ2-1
TGTGCCAGCTCACCGGTAGCTAATTCCTACAATGAGCAGTTCTTC
CASSPVANSYNEQFF
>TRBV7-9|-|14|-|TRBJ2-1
TGTGCCAGCAGCCCCCCGGGAGCTTACAATGAGCAGTTCTTC
CASSPPGAYNEQFF
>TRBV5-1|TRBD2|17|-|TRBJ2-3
TGCGCCAGCAGCCCCCCGTCGGGGGGAGCGGCAGCAGATACGCAGTATTTT
CASSPPSGGAAADTQYF
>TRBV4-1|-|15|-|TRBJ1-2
TGCGCCAGCAGCCAAGGCGACAGCTCTAACTATGGCTACACCTTC
CASSQGDSSNYGYTF
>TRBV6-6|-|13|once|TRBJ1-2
TGTGCCAGCAGTCCTGACACGGCCTATGGCTACACCTTC
CASSPDTAYGYTF
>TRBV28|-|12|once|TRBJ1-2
TGTGCCAGCAGTCGAGGGACGGACAGAGCTTTCTTC
CASSRGTDRAFF
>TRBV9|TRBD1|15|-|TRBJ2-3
TGTGCCAGCAGCGTAGGGGGACAGGGAATGGATACGCAGTATTTT
CASSVGGQGMDTQYF
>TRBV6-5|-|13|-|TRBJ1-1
TGTGCCAGCACCGGGCGGGGGGGTTCTTACGCTTTCTTT
CASTGRGGSYAFF
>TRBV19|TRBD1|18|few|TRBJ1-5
TGTGCCAGTAGTATTGGCAGGGGGCGCCGGGAGAGCAATCAGCCCCAGCATTTT
CASSIGRGRRESNQPQHF
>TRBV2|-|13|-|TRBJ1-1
TGTGCCAGCATTTATCAGGGGAACACTGAAGCTTTCTTT
CASIYQGNTEAFF
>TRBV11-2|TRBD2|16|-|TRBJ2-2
TGTGCCAGCAGCTTAGAACTAGCGGGAGGGCCCGGGGAGCTGTTTTTT
CASSLELAGGPGELFF
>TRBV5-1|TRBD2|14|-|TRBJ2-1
TGCGCCCGACCCGGGCGGGGGGCTCTCAATGAGCAGTTCTTC
CARPGRGALNEQFF
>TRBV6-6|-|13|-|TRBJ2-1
TGTGCCAGCAGTTCCCACAGAGACAATGAGCAGTTCTTC
CASSSHRDNEQFF
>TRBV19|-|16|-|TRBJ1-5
TGTGCCAGTAGTGTCCCCGGGACTTTGGGCAATCAGCCCCAGCATTTT
CASSVPGTLGNQPQHF
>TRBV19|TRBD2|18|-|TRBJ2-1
TGTGCCAGTAAAAGGGATACTAGCGGGAATCTACTTGATGGTGAGCAGTTCTTC
CASKRDTSGNLLDGEQFF
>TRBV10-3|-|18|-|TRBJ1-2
TGTGCCATCAGTGAGTCTTTTTCGGCAGGGCCAGAAGACTATGGCTACACCTTC
CAISESFSAGPEDYGYTF
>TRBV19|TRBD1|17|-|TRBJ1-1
TGTGCCAGTAGTATTCCGCAGGGGGCCACCCTGAACACTGAAGCTTTCTTT
CASSIPQGATLNTEAFF
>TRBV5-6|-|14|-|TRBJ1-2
TGTGCCAGCAGCCACGGACAGTTTCACTATGGCTACACCTTC
CASSHGQFHYGYTF